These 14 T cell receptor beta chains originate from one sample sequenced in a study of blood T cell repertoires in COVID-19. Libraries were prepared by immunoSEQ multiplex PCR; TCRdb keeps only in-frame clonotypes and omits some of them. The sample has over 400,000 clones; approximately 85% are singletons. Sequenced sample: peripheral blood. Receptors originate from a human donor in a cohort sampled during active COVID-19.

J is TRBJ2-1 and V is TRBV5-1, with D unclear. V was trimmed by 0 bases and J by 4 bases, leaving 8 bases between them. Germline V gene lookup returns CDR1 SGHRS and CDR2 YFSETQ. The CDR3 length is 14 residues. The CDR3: CASSLGSPYNEQFF. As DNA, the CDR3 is TGCGCCAGCAGCTTGGGTTCCCCGTACAATGAGCAGTTCTTC.

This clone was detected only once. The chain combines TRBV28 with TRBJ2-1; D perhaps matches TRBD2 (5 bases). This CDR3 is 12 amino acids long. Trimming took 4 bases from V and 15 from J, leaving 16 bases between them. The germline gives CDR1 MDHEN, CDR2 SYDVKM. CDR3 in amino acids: CASSSYYGEGFF. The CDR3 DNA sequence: TGTGCCAGCAGTTCATATTACGGGGAAGGGTTCTTC. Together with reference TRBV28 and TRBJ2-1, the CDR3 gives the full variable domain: DVKVTQSSRYLVKRTGEKVFLECVQDMDHENMFWYRQDPGLGLRLIYFSYDVKMKEKGDIPEGYSVSREKKERFSLILESASTNQTSMYLCASSSYYGEGFFGPGTRLTVL.

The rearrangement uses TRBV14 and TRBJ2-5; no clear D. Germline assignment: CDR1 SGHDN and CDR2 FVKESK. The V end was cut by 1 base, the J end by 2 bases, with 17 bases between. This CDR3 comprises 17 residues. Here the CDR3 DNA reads TGTGCCAGCAGCCAAGGTCGGCTAGGTGGATGGCAAGAGACCCAGTACTTC. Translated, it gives CASSQGRLGGWQETQYF.

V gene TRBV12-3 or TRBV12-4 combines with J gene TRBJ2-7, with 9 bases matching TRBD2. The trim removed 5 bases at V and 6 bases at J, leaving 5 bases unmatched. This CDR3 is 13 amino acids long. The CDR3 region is CASSGTSLGEQYF. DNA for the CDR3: TGTGCCAGCAGTGGGACTAGCCTTGGCGAGCAGTACTTC.

Here the CDR3 DNA reads TGTGCCACCAGCAGAGATCAATCGGGACAGGGGACGGGGAGCTCCTACAATGAGCAGTTCTTC. This translates into CATSRDQSGQGTGSSYNEQFF. The chain links TRBV15 to TRBJ2-1; 10 bases are a match to TRBD1. CDR3 size: 21 residues. V was clipped by 0 bases and J by 0 bases; unmatched bases: 14. Germline CDR1 reads LNHNV; CDR2 reads YYDKDF (reference sequence).

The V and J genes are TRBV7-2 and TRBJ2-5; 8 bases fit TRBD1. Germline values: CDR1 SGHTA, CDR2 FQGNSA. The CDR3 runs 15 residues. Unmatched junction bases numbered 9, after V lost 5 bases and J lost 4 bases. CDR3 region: CASSAARTGRETQYF. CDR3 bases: TGTGCCAGCAGCGCCGCCCGGACAGGGAGAGAGACCCAGTACTTC.

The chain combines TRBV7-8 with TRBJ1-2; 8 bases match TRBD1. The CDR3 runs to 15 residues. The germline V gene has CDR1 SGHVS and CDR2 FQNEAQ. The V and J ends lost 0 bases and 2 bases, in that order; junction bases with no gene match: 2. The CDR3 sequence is CASSLAGQGNYGYTF. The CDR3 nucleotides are TGTGCCAGCAGCTTAGCCGGACAGGGCAACTATGGCTACACCTTC.

CDR3: CASSYDRVYGYTF. Here the CDR3 DNA reads TGTGCCAGCTCATACGACAGGGTCTATGGCTACACCTTC. The rearrangement uses TRBV18 and TRBJ1-2; 7 nucleotides line up with TRBD1. Germline V gene sequence: CDR1 KGHSH, CDR2 LQKENI. The CDR3 sequence is 13 residues long. Trimming removed 5 bases from V and 4 bases from J; junction bases left unmatched: 4.

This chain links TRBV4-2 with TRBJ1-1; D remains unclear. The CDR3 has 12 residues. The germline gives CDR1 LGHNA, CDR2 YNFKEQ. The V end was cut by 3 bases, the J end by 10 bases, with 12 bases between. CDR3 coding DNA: TGTGCCAGCAGCCAGTCACGACACGGAGCTTTCTTT. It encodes CASSQSRHGAFF.

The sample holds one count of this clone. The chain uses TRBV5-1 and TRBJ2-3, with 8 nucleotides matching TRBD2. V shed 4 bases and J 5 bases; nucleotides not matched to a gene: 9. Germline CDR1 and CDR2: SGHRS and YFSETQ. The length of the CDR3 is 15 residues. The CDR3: CASSTEGREVDTQYF. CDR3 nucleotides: TGCGCCAGCAGCACCGAGGGGCGGGAGGTAGATACGCAGTATTTT.

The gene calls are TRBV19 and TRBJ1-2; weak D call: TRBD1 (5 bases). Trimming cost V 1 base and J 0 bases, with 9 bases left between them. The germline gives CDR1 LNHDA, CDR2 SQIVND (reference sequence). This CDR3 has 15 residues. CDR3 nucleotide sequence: TGTGCCAGTAGTATAGTTGGGGCCACTAACTATGGCTACACCTTC. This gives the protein CASSIVGATNYGYTF.

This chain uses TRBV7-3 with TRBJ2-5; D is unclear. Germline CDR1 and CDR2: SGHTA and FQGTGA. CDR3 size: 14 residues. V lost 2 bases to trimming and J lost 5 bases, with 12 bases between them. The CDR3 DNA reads TGTGCCAGCAGCTTAGAAAGTAGCTTGGAGACCCAGTACTTC. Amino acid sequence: CASSLESSLETQYF.

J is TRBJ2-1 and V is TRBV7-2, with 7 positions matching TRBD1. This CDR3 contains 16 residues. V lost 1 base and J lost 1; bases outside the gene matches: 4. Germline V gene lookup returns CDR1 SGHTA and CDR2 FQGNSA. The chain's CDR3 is CASSLGQGGSYNEQFF. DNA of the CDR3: TGTGCCAGCAGCTTAGGACAGGGCGGATCCTACAATGAGCAGTTCTTC.

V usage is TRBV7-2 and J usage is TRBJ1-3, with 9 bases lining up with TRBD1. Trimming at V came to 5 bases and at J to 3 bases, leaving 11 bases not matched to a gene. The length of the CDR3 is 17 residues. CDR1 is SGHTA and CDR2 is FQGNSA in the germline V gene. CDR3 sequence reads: CASSPAPQGAYGNTIYF. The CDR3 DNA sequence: TGTGCCAGCAGCCCAGCCCCACAGGGGGCGTATGGAAACACCATATATTTT. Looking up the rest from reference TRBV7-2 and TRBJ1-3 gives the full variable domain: GAGVSQSPSNKVTEKGKDVELRCDPISGHTALYWYRQSLGQGLEFLIYFQGNSAPDKSGLPSDRFSAERTGGSVSTLTIQRTQQEDSAVYLCASSPAPQGAYGNTIYFGEGSWLTVV.